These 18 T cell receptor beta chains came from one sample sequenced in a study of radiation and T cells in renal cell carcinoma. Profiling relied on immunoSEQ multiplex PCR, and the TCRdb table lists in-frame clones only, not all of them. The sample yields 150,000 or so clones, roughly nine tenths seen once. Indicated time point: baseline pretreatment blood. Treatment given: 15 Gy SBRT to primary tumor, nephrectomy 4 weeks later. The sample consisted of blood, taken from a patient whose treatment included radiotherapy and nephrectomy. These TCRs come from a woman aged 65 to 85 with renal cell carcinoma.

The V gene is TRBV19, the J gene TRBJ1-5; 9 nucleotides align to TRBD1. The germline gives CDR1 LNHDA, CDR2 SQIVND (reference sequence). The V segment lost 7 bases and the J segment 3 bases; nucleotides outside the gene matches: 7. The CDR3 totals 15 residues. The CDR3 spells CASNTGTGPNQPQHF. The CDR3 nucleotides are TGTGCCAGTAATACCGGGACAGGGCCCAATCAGCCCCAGCATTTT. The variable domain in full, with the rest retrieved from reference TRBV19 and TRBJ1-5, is DGGITQSPKYLFRKEGQNVTLSCEQNLNHDAMYWYRQDPGQGLRLIYYSQIVNDFQKGDIAEGYSVSREKKESFPLTVTSAQKNPTAFYLCASNTGTGPNQPQHFGDGTRLSIL.

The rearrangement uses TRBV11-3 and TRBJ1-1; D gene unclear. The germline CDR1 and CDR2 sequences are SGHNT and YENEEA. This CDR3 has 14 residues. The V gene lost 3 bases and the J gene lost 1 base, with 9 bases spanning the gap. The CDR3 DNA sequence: TGTGCCAGCAGCTTTCGGACGGAGAACACTGAAGCTTTCTTT. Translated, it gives CASSFRTENTEAFF. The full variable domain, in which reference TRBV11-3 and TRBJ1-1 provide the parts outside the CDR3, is EAGVVQSPRYKIIEKKQPVAFWCNPISGHNTLYWYLQNLGQGPELLIRYENEEAVDDSQLPKDRFSAERLKGVDSTLKIQPAELGDSAVYLCASSFRTENTEAFFGQGTRLTVV.

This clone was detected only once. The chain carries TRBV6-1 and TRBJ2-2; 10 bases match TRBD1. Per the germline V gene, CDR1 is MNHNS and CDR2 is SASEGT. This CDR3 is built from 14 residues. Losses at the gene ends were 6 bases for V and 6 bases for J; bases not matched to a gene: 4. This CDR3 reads CASRAGTGAGELFF. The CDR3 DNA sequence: TGTGCCAGCAGAGCCGGGACAGGGGCCGGGGAGCTGTTTTTT.

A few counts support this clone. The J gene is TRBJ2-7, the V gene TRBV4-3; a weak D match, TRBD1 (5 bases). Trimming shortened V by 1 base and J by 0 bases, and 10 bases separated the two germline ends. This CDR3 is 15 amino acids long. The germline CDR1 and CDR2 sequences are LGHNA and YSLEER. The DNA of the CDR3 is TGCGCCAGCAGCCAAGTTTATGACAGCTCCTACGAGCAGTACTTC. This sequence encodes CASSQVYDSSYEQYF.

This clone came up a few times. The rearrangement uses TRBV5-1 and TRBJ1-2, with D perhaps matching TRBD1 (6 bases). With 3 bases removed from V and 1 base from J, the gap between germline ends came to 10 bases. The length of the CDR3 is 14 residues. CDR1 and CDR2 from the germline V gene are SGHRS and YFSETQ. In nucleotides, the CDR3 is TGCGCCAGCAGCTCAAAGGACAGTAACTATGGCTACACCTTC. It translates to CASSSKDSNYGYTF.

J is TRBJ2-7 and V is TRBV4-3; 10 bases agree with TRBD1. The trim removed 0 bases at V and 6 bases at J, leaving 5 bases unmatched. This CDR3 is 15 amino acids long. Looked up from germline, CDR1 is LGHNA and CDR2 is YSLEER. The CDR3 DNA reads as TGCGCCAGCAGCCAAGATTCGGGACAGGGGCGCGAGCAGTACTTC. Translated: CASSQDSGQGREQYF.

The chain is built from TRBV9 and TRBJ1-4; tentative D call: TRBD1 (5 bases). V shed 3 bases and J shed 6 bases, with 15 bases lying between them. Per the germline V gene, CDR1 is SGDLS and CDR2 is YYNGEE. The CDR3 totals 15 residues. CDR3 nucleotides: TGTGCCAGCAGCGCCCACGGGACCGAAGATGAAAAACTGTTTTTT. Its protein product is CASSAHGTEDEKLFF. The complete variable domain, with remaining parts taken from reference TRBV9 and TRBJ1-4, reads DSGVTQTPKHLITATGQRVTLRCSPRSGDLSVYWYQQSLDQGLQFLIQYYNGEERAKGNILERFSAQQFPDLHSELNLSSLELGDSALYFCASSAHGTEDEKLFFGSGTQLSVL.

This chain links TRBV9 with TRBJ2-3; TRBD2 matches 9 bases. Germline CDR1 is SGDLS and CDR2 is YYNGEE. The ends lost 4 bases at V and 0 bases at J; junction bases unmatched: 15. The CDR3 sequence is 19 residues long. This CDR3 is CASSPPQRVAGVSTDTQYF. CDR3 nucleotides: TGTGCCAGCAGCCCCCCTCAGCGGGTAGCGGGGGTTAGCACAGATACGCAGTATTTT.

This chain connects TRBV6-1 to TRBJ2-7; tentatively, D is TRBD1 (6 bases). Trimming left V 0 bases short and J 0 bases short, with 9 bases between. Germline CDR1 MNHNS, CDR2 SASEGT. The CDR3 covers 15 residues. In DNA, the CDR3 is TGTGCCAGCAGTGAAGCAGGGGGTTCCTCCTACGAGCAGTACTTC. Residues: CASSEAGGSSYEQYF.

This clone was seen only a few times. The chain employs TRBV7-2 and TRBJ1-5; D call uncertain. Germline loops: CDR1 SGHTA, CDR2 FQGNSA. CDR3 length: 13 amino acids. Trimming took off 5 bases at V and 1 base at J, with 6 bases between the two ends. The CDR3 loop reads CASSPWSNQPQHF. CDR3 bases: TGTGCCAGCAGCCCCTGGAGCAATCAGCCCCAGCATTTT.

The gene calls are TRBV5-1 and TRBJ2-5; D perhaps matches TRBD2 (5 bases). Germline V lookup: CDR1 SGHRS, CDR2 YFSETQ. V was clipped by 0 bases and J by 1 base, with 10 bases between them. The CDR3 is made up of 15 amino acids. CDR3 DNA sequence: TGCGCCAGCAGCTTGGTAGTGGGAGTCCAAGAGACCCAGTACTTC. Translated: CASSLVVGVQETQYF.

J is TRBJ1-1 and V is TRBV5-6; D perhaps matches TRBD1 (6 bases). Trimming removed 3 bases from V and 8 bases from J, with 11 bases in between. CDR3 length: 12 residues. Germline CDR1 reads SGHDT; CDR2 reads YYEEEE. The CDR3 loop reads CASSSRGPEAFF. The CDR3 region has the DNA TGTGCCAGCAGCTCCCGGGGGCCAGAAGCTTTCTTT.

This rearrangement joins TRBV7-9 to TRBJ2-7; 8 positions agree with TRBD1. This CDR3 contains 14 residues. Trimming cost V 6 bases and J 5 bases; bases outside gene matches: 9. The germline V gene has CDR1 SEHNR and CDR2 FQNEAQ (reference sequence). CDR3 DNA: TGTGCCAGCAGTTTCCGGACAGGGAATAACGAGCAGTACTTC. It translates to CASSFRTGNNEQYF. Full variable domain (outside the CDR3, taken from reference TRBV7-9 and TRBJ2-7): DTGVSQNPRHKITKRGQNVTFRCDPISEHNRLYWYRQTLGQGPEFLTYFQNEAQLEKSRLLSDRFSAERPKGSFSTLEIQRTEQGDSAMYLCASSFRTGNNEQYFGPGTRLTVT.

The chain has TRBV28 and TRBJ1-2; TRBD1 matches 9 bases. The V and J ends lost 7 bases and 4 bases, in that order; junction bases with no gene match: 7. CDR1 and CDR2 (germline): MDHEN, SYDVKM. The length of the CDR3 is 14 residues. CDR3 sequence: CASKGTGRLYGYTF. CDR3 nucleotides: TGTGCCAGCAAAGGGACAGGGAGACTCTATGGCTACACCTTC.

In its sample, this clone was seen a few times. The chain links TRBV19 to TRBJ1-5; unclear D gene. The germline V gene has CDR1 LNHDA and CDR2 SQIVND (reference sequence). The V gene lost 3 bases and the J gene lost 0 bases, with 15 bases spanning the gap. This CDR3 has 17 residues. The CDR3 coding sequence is TGTGCCAGTAGTATGCCCGCAGGAATTTCTAGCAATCAGCCCCAGCATTTT. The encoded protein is CASSMPAGISSNQPQHF.

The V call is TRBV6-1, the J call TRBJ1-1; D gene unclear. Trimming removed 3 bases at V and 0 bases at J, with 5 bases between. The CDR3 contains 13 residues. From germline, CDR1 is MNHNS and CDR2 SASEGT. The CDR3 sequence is CASSDGVNTEAFF. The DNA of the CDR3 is TGTGCCAGCAGTGATGGAGTGAACACTGAAGCTTTCTTT.

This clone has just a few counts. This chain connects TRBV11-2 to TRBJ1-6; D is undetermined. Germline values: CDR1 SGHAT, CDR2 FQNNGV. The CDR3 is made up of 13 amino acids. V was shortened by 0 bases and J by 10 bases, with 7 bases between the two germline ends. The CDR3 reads CASSLDVVSPLHF. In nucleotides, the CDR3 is TGTGCCAGCAGCTTAGATGTGGTATCACCCCTCCACTTT.

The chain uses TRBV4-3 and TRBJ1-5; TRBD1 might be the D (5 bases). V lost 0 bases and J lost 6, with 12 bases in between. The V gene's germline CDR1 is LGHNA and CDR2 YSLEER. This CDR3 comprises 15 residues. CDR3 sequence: CASSQETGARQPQHF. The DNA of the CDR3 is TGCGCCAGCAGCCAAGAGACCGGGGCCCGTCAGCCCCAGCATTTT.